This T cell receptor beta chain is from a study of beta chain features in type 1 diabetes. General study findings and limits: Shorter TCRB CDR3s, moderately but significantly so, marked every one of the four CD4+ subsets in Type 1 diabetes patients.

Expressed TCRB transcripts got sequenced, as all isolated RNA was reverse transcribed. Assay: immunoSEQ multiplex PCR; the TCRdb copy retains only in-frame clones and omits some. The sample contains approximately 150,000 clones, approximately 62% of which appear only once. Germline CDR1 SNHLY, CDR2 FYNNEI. This CDR3 spans 13 amino acids. The germline V and J ends were trimmed by 6 bases and 2 bases, with 10 bases remaining between them. For this clone: The target antigen is unknown.

The sample taken for sequencing was naive CD4+ T cells from blood. The receptor was isolated from a man aged 25-40 years with type 1 diabetes. V is TRBV2 and J is TRBJ2-5; tentative D call: TRBD1 (6 bases). CDR3 residues: CASRWGRQETQYF. The CDR3 DNA reads TGTGCCAGCAGATGGGGGCGGCAAGAGACCCAGTACTTC.